This paragraph reports one T cell receptor beta chain. Its antigen is unknown. Source material for PBMCs was over 8 ml fresh peripheral blood. TCR beta CDR3 regions were amplified from RNA transcripts. In the first-round RT-PCR of the TCR CDR3, the HTBI primer set was used. TCRdb re-called the multiplex PCR reads through MiXCR, storing one row per CDR3 protein. The data show some 340,000 distinct CDR3 sequences, roughly 13% seen once. The entry originates in a study of T cells in Graves' hyperthyroidism and ophthalmopathy. Study outcomes and limitations: A 13 V-J signature model discriminated ophthalmopathy versus stable hyperthyroidism.

The sequenced sample consisted of blood. This clonotype was sampled from a woman aged 40 to 50 with Graves' ophthalmopathy.

The chain's CDR3 is CASSSSEASRGYEQYF. CDR3 bases: TGCGCCAGCAGCTCCAGCGAGGCCAGTAGAGGGTACGAGCAGTACTTC. The gene calls are TRBV5-1 and TRBJ2-7, with D perhaps TRBD2 (5 bases). Germline V CDR1 and CDR2: SGHRS, YFSETQ. CDR3 length: 16 residues. Trimming stripped 3 bases from V and 4 bases from J, with 20 bases between.